There are many counts of the clone carrying this T cell receptor beta chain. Per the germline V gene, CDR1 is MNHEY and CDR2 is SVGEGT. Trimming took off 6 bases at V and 2 bases at J, with 14 bases between the two ends. This CDR3 contains 14 residues. Individuals with ophthalmopathy presented a Clinical Activity Score of at least 3, a NOSPECS grade of at least 4 and a duration under 3 months. Pregnant or lactating patients were excluded, as were those with uncontrolled infection or other autoimmune disease. Diagnosis rested on symptoms, serum thyroxine and TRAb, thyroid ultrasound, and orbital computed tomography. This entry belongs to a study of T cells in Graves' hyperthyroidism and ophthalmopathy. Study at large: Peripheral blood was taken when the disease was first diagnosed, before any treatment began.

Amplified TCR beta CDR3 regions came from RNA transcripts. The HTBI primer set was used in a first-round RT-PCR of the TCR CDR3. TCRdb reprocessed the multiplex PCR reads with MiXCR, giving one entry per CDR3 protein. The sample has about 590,000 distinct CDR3 sequences, around 14% seen once. The sample taken for sequencing was blood. This receptor was identified in a woman between 18 and 29 years old with Graves' ophthalmopathy. The V gene is TRBV6-2 or TRBV6-3, the J gene TRBJ2-7; D may be TRBD2 (5 bases). The CDR3: CASRRDLPAYEQYF. The CDR3 DNA sequence: TGTGCCAGCAGGAGGGATCTCCCCGCCTACGAGCAGTACTTC.